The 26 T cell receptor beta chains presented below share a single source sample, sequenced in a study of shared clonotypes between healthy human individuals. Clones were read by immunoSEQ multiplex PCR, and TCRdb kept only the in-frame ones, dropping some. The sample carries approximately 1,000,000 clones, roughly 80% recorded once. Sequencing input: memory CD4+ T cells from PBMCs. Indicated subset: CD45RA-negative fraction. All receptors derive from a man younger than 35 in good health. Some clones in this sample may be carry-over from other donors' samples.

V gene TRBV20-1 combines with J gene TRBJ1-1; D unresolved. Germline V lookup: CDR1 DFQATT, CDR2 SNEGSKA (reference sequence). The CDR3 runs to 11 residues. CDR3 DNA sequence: TGCACCTTGGGCGCAGGCCAAAAAGCTTTCTTT. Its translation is CTLGAGQKAFF.

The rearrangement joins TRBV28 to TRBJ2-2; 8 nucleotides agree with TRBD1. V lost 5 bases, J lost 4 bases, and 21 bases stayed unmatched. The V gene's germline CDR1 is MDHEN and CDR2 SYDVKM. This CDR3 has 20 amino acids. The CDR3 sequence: CASSARTGKLNPGVTGELFF. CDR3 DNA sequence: TGTGCCAGCAGTGCCCGGACAGGGAAATTAAACCCGGGAGTCACCGGGGAGCTGTTTTTT.

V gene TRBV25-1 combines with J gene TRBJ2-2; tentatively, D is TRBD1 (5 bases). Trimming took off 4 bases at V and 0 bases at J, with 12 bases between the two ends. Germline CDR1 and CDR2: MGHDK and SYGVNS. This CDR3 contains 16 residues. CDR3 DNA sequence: TGTGCCAGCAGTGGATCCTCGACAGCGAACACCGGGGAGCTGTTTTTT. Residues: CASSGSSTANTGELFF.

CDR3 bases: TGTGCCAGCAGTTACCCGGGGGGGGAGGGAACCCAGTACTTC. Encoded protein: CASSYPGGEGTQYF. The gene calls are TRBV6-6 and TRBJ2-5, with 8 bases aligning to TRBD2. The V segment lost 2 bases and the J segment 8 bases; nucleotides outside the gene matches: 7. Germline V CDR1 and CDR2: MNHNY, SVGAGI (reference sequence). The CDR3 is made up of 14 amino acids.

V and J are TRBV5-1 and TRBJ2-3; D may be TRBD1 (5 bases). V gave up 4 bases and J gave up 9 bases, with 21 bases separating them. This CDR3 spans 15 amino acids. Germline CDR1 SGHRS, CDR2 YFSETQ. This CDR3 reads CASSLGQGSVVTQYF. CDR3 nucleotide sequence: TGCGCCAGCAGCCTGGGGCAGGGCTCCGTCGTGACGCAGTATTTT.

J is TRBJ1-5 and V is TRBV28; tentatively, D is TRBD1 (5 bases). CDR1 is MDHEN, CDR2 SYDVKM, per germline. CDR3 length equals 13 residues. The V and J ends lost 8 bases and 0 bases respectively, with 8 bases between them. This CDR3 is CASGGHSNQPQHF. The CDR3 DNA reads TGTGCCAGCGGCGGACATAGCAATCAGCCCCAGCATTTT.

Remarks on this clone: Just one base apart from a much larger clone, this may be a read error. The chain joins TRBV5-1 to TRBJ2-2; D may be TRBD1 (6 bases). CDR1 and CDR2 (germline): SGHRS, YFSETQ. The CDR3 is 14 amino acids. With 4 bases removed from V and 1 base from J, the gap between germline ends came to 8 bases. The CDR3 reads CASSQQGNTGELFF. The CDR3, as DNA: TGCGCCAGCAGCCAACAGGGGAACACCGGGGAGCTGTTTTTT. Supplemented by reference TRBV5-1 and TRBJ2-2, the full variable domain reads KAGVTQTPRYLIKTRGQQVTLSCSPISGHRSVSWYQQTPGQGLQFLFEYFSETQRNKGNFPGRFSGRQFSNSRSEMNVSTLELGDSALYLCASSQQGNTGELFFGEGSRLTVL.

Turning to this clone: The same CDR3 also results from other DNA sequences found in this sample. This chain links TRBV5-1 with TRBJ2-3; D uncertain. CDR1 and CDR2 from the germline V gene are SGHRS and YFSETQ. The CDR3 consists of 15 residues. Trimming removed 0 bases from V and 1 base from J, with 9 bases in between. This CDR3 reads CASSLVGRGTDTQYF. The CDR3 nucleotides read TGCGCCAGCAGCTTGGTAGGTCGGGGCACAGATACGCAGTATTTT.

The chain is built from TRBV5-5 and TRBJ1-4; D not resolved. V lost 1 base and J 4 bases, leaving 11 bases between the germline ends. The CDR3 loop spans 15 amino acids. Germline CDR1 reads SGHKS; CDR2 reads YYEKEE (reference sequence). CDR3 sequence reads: CASSLSWVLNEKLFF. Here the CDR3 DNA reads TGTGCCAGCAGCTTGAGTTGGGTCCTTAATGAAAAACTGTTTTTT.

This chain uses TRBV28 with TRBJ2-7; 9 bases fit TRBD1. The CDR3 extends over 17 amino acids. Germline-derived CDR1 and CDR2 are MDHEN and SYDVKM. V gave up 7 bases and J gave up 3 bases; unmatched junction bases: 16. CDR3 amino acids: CASTLHRWGTGSYEQYF. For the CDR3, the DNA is TGTGCCAGCACCCTTCACCGGTGGGGGACAGGGAGCTACGAGCAGTACTTC.

The CDR3 DNA follows: TGTGCCAGCAGCCTTAGGCAGCCCCAGCATTTT. Translated: CASSLRQPQHF. V gene TRBV5-8 combines with J gene TRBJ1-5, with D uncertain. There are 11 residues in the CDR3. Per germline, CDR1 SGHTS and CDR2 YDEGEE. V was cut by 4 bases and J by 7 bases, with 6 bases left in between.

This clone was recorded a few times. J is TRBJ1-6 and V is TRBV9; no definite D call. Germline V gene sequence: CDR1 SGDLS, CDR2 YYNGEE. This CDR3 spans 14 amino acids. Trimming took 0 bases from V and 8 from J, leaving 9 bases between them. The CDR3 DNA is TGTGCCAGCAGCGTAGACGGAGGGTATTCACCCCTCCACTTT. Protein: CASSVDGGYSPLHF.

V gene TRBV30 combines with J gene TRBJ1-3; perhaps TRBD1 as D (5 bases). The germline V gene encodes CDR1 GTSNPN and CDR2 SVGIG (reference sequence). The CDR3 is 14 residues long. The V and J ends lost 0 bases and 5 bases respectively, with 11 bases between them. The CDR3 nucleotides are TGTGCCTGGAGTGTCAACGGGGCCAGAAACACCATATATTTT. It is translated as CAWSVNGARNTIYF.

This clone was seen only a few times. CDR3 in amino acids: CASSPSSGQETQYF. In nucleotides, the CDR3 is TGTGCCAGCAGCCCGTCCAGCGGACAAGAGACCCAGTACTTC. The gene calls are TRBV6-5 and TRBJ2-5, with D perhaps TRBD2 (5 bases). Trimming took 6 bases from V and 2 from J, leaving 13 bases between them. The CDR3 is made up of 14 amino acids. Looked up from germline, CDR1 is MNHEY and CDR2 is SVGAGI.

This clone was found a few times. CDR3: CAWSAGHSYEQYF. CDR3 nucleotide sequence: TGTGCCTGGAGTGCCGGACATTCCTACGAGCAGTACTTC. This chain links TRBV30 with TRBJ2-7, with D possibly TRBD1 on 5 matching bases. Trimming left V 1 base short and J 1 base short, with 8 bases between. Germline CDR1 and CDR2: GTSNPN and SVGIG (reference sequence). The CDR3 is 13 amino acids.

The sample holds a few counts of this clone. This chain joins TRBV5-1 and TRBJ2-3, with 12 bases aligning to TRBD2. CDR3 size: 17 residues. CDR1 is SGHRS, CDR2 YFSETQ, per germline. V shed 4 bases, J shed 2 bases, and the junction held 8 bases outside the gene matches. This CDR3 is CASSPGLAGLSTDTQYF. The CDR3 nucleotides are TGCGCCAGCAGCCCGGGACTAGCGGGTCTATCCACAGATACGCAGTATTTT.

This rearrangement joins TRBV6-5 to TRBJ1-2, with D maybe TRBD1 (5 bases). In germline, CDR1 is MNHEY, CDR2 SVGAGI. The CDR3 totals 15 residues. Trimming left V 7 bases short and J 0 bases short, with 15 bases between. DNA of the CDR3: TGTGCCAGCAAAGGAGGGACGAAAGCTAACTATGGCTACACCTTC. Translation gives CASKGGTKANYGYTF.

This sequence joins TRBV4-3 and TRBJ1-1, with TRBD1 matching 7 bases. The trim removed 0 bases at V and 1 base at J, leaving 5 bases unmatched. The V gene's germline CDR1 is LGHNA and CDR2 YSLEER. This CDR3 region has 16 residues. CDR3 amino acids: CASSQDPDRANTEAFF. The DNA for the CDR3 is TGCGCCAGCAGCCAAGATCCTGACAGGGCGAACACTGAAGCTTTCTTT.

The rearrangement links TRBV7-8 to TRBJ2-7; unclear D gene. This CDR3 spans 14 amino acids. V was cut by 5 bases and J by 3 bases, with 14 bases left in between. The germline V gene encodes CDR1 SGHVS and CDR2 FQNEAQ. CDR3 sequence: CASSRTALNYEQYF. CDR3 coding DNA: TGTGCCAGCAGCCGCACAGCCTTAAACTACGAGCAGTACTTC.

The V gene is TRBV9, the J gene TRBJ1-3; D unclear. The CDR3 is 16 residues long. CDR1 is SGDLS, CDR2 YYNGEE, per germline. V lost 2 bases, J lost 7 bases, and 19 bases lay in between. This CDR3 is CASSVAPLTSGNTIYF. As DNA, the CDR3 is TGTGCCAGCAGCGTGGCCCCGTTGACCTCGGGGAACACCATATATTTT. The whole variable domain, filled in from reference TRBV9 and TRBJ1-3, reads DSGVTQTPKHLITATGQRVTLRCSPRSGDLSVYWYQQSLDQGLQFLIQYYNGEERAKGNILERFSAQQFPDLHSELNLSSLELGDSALYFCASSVAPLTSGNTIYFGEGSWLTVV.

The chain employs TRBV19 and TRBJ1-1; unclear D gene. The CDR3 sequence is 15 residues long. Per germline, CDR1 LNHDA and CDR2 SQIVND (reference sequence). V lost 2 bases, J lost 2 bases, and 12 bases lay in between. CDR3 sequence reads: CASSIIDGSNTEAFF. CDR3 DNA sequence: TGTGCCAGTAGTATAATCGATGGGAGTAACACTGAAGCTTTCTTT.

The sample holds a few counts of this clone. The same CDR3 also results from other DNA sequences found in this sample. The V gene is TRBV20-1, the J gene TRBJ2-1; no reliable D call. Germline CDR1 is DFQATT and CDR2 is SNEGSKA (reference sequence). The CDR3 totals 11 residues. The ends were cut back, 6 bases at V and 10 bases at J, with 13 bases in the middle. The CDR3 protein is CSALTHYEQFF. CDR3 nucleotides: TGCAGTGCCCTCACCCATTACGAGCAGTTCTTC.

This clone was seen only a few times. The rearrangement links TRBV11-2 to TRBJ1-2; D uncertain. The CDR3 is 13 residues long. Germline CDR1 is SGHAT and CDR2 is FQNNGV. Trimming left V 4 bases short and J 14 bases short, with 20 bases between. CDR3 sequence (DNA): TGTGCCAGCAGCTCTCCCCGGCAGCCACGACTTACCTTC. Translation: CASSSPRQPRLTF.

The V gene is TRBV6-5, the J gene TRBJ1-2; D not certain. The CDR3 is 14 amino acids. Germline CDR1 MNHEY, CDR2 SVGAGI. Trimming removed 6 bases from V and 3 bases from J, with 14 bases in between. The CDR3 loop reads CASRSRVTDYGYTF. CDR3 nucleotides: TGTGCCAGCAGGTCGCGGGTAACAGACTATGGCTACACCTTC.

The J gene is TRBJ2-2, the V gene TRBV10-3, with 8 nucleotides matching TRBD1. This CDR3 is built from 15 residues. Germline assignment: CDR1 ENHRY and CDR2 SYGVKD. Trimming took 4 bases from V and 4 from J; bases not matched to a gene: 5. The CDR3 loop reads CAISAGTGSTGELFF. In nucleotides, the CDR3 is TGTGCCATCAGTGCGGGGACAGGCAGCACCGGGGAGCTGTTTTTT.

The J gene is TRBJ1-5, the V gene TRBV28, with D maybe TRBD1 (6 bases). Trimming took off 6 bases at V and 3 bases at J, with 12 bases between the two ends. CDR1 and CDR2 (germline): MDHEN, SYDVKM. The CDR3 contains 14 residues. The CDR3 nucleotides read TGTGCCAGCAGCGGGGGCAGTGCCAATCAGCCCCAGCATTTT. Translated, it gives CASSGGSANQPQHF.